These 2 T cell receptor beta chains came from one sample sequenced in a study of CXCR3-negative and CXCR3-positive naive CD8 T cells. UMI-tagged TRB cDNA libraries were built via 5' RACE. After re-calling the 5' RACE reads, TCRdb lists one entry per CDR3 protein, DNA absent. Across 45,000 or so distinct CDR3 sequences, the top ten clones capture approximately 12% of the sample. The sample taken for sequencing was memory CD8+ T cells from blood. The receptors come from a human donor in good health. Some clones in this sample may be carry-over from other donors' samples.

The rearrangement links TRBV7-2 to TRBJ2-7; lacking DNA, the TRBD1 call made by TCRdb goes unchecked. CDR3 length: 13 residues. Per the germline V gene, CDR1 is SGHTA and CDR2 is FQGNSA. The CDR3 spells CASRPGQGYEQYF.

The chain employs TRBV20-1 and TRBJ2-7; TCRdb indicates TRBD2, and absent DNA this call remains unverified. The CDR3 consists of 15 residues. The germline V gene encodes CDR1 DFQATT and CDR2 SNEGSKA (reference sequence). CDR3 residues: CSARYRTSGAYEQYF.